One sample yielded the 17 T cell receptor beta chains listed below, sequenced in a study of beta chain features in type 1 diabetes (dated 2018 in TCRdb). Study-level results and caveats: A moderate but significant shortening of TCRB CDR3 length was observed in type 1 diabetes patients in all four CD4+ subsets.

The library was built by means of the immunoSEQ multiplex PCR assay. The entire amount of isolated RNA was reverse transcribed using the High Capacity cDNA Reverse Transcription Kit, so the sequenced TCRB transcripts were expressed ones. TCRdb took this table from immuneACCESS and kept in-frame rearrangements with V and J called. Such tables lack part of the clones; where checked against another copy, unresolved V genes explain under half of the gap, and the rest is unexplained. Across this sample there are hundreds of thousands of clones, with 11% to 15% seen only once. The ten biggest clones cover 0.035% to 0.045% of the sample. Antigen specificity for these receptors is unknown. Source material: naive CD4+ T cells from blood. According to the study, the label for this sample's cell subset or site signals: true naive CD4+ T cells. The receptors shown here come from a man aged 18 to 29 with type 1 diabetes.

In this sample, this clone turned up a few times. The chain is built from TRBV7-2 and TRBJ1-1; D is ambiguous. V was trimmed by 3 bases and J by 12 bases, leaving 11 bases between them. Germline V lookup: CDR1 SGHTA, CDR2 FQGNSA. The CDR3 contains 11 residues. In DNA form, the CDR3 reads TGTGCCAGCAGCTTGGGCGGGGAAACTTTCTTT. Encoded protein: CASSLGGETFF.

This clone has only a few counts. V and J are TRBV5-8 and TRBJ2-3; 9 bases align to TRBD2. CDR1 is SGHTS and CDR2 is YDEGEE in the germline V gene. This CDR3 has 15 amino acids. The V and J ends lost 4 bases and 0 bases, in that order; junction bases with no gene match: 3. CDR3 amino acids: CASSPTSGSTDTQYF. The CDR3 DNA follows: TGTGCCAGCAGCCCTACTAGCGGGAGCACAGATACGCAGTATTTT.

This clone was seen a handful of times. V gene TRBV5-4 combines with J gene TRBJ2-5, with D perhaps TRBD2 (6 bases). V was pared by 5 bases and J by 5 bases, with 16 bases between. This CDR3 is built from 14 residues. From germline, CDR1 is SGHNT and CDR2 YYREEE (reference sequence). Written as DNA, the CDR3 is TGTGCCAGCAGGAGGGAGGCGGAACAGGAGACCCAGTACTTC. Its protein is CASRREAEQETQYF.

Worth noting for this clone: Other nucleotide sequences in the sample specify the same CDR3. The chain uses TRBV29-1 and TRBJ2-7; D unclear. The CDR3 consists of 11 residues. Trimming pared 4 bases from V and 0 bases from J, leaving 4 bases between. CDR1 is SQVTM and CDR2 is ANQGSEA in the germline V gene. In DNA form, the CDR3 reads TGCAGCGTTGGTAGCTCCTACGAGCAGTACTTC. Residues: CSVGSSYEQYF.

In its sample, this clone was seen a few times. This sequence joins TRBV5-1 and TRBJ1-5, with TRBD1 as a possible D gene (6 bases). The CDR3 has 14 residues. V was clipped by 0 bases and J by 7 bases, with 11 bases between them. Germline V lookup: CDR1 SGHRS, CDR2 YFSETQ. CDR3 sequence (DNA): TGCGCCAGCAGCTTGGCAGGGGCCGGGCAGCCCCAGCATTTT. It codes for CASSLAGAGQPQHF.

The table lists this clone with a few counts. This chain connects TRBV29-1 to TRBJ2-7; D might be TRBD1 (7 bases). This CDR3 has 13 amino acids. Germline loops: CDR1 SQVTM, CDR2 ANQGSEA. The germline V and J ends were trimmed by 6 bases and 5 bases, with 17 bases remaining between them. The CDR3 DNA is TGCAGCGTCGTAAGAGCAGGGGGGCACGAGCAGTACTTC. Amino acids: CSVVRAGGHEQYF.

Only a few counts were recorded for this clone. This chain joins TRBV19 and TRBJ1-4, with D possibly TRBD1 on 5 matching bases. Trimming removed 5 bases from V and 7 bases from J, with 14 bases in between. Germline V lookup: CDR1 LNHDA, CDR2 SQIVND (reference sequence). The CDR3 extends over 14 amino acids. DNA for the CDR3: TGTGCCAGTAGTCGGGACCCTTTGGGTGAAAAACTGTTTTTT. Protein: CASSRDPLGEKLFF.

The chain couples TRBV4-1 to TRBJ2-5; D perhaps matches TRBD1 (6 bases). The ends were cut back, 4 bases at V and 5 bases at J, with 14 bases in the middle. Looked up from germline, CDR1 is MGHRA and CDR2 is YSYEKL. The CDR3 is 14 residues long. The CDR3 loop reads CASSRGQSWETQYF. CDR3 DNA sequence: TGCGCCAGCAGCCGTGGACAGAGTTGGGAGACCCAGTACTTC.

DNA for the CDR3: TGTGCCAGCAGCTTAGACCTTAAGGGGGGCAATCAGCCCCAGCATTTT. It translates to CASSLDLKGGNQPQHF. The V call is TRBV7-2, the J call TRBJ1-5, with TRBD1 as a possible D gene (6 bases). V shed 1 base and J shed 2 bases, with 12 bases lying between them. The CDR3 covers 16 residues. Germline V gene data show CDR1 as SGHTA and CDR2 as FQGNSA.

There are a few counts of this clone. This chain uses TRBV5-8 with TRBJ2-2; perhaps TRBD1 as D (5 bases). The CDR3 consists of 17 residues. Germline values: CDR1 SGHTS, CDR2 YDEGEE. V lost 2 bases and J 3 bases, leaving 17 bases between the germline ends. This CDR3 is CASSFSADSLYTGELFF. The CDR3 region has the DNA TGTGCCAGCAGCTTCTCGGCAGACAGTTTGTACACCGGGGAGCTGTTTTTT.

The table lists this clone with a few counts. Here the CDR3 DNA reads TGTGCCAGCAGCGAGACAGGTTTCTCTGGAAACACCATATATTTT. This sequence encodes CASSETGFSGNTIYF. This rearrangement joins TRBV9 to TRBJ1-3; D is perhaps TRBD1 (6 bases). Trimming cost V 3 bases and J 0 bases, with 10 bases left between them. Germline CDR1 SGDLS, CDR2 YYNGEE. The CDR3 loop spans 15 amino acids.

The rearrangement joins TRBV7-2 to TRBJ2-3; D is ambiguous. Per germline, CDR1 SGHTA and CDR2 FQGNSA. The CDR3 contains 14 residues. The V end lost 4 bases, the J end lost 3 bases, and 11 bases lay between the germline ends. The CDR3 DNA is TGTGCCAGCAGCTCGCTAGGTAGGACAGATACGCAGTATTTT. As protein: CASSSLGRTDTQYF. The full variable domain, in which reference TRBV7-2 and TRBJ2-3 provide the parts outside the CDR3, is GAGVSQSPSNKVTEKGKDVELRCDPISGHTALYWYRQSLGQGLEFLIYFQGNSAPDKSGLPSDRFSAERTGGSVSTLTIQRTQQEDSAVYLCASSSLGRTDTQYFGPGTRLTVL.

This clone was seen only a few times. The V gene is TRBV10-3, the J gene TRBJ2-5, with D uncertain. Trimming took 6 bases from V and 3 from J, leaving 5 bases between them. Germline loops: CDR1 ENHRY, CDR2 SYGVKD. CDR3 length: 11 amino acids. For the CDR3, the DNA is TGTGCCATCAGGTCAGAAGAGACCCAGTACTTC. Its protein product is CAIRSEETQYF.

The genes are TRBV29-1 and TRBJ2-7; possibly TRBD1 for D (6 bases). The germline V gene has CDR1 SQVTM and CDR2 ANQGSEA. There are 14 residues in the CDR3. Between the trimmed V and J ends, which lost 6 bases and 0 bases, there was a span of 15 bases. The CDR3 sequence: CSVKDSQHSYEQYF. The CDR3 DNA reads TGCAGCGTAAAGGACAGCCAGCACTCCTACGAGCAGTACTTC.

DNA for the CDR3: TGTGCCAGCTCACCACCGCAGGGGAGCCCAGATACGCAGTATTTT. This codes for CASSPPQGSPDTQYF. J is TRBJ2-3 and V is TRBV18, with D perhaps matching TRBD1 (6 bases). Deletions cut 0 bases from V and 4 bases from J, with 11 bases between. The CDR3 is 15 residues long. Germline values: CDR1 KGHSH, CDR2 LQKENI.

The V call is TRBV7-9, the J call TRBJ2-2, with D perhaps TRBD1 or TRBD2 (5 bases each). CDR3 size: 16 residues. Trimming pared 4 bases from V and 6 bases from J, leaving 18 bases between. Germline V CDR1 and CDR2: SEHNR, FQNEAQ (reference sequence). This chain's CDR3 is CASSSFGAPIAGELFF. The CDR3 DNA reads TGTGCCAGCAGCTCCTTCGGGGCACCTATCGCCGGGGAGCTGTTTTTT. The full variable domain, in which reference TRBV7-9 and TRBJ2-2 provide the parts outside the CDR3, is DTGVSQNPRHKITKRGQNVTFRCDPISEHNRLYWYRQTLGQGPEFLTYFQNEAQLEKSRLLSDRFSAERPKGSFSTLEIQRTEQGDSAMYLCASSSFGAPIAGELFFGEGSRLTVL.

This clone has more than one count but fewer than ten. The rearrangement joins TRBV2 to TRBJ2-3; no clear D gene. This CDR3 contains 13 residues. Germline V gene data show CDR1 as SNHLY and CDR2 as FYNNEI. The ends were cut back, 4 bases at V and 0 bases at J, with 5 bases in the middle. The CDR3 coding sequence is TGTGCCAGCAGTGTAGGGAGCACAGATACGCAGTATTTT. Translating it yields CASSVGSTDTQYF. The variable domain in full, completed from reference TRBV2 and TRBJ2-3, reads EPEVTQTPSHQVTQMGQEVILRCVPISNHLYFYWYRQILGQKVEFLVSFYNNEISEKSEIFDDQFSVERPDGSNFTLKIRSTKLEDSAMYFCASSVGSTDTQYFGPGTRLTVL.